This T cell receptor (beta chain) originates from a study of a mutant IDH1 vaccine in newly diagnosed glioma. The method was immunoSEQ multiplex PCR; TCRdb's version includes in-frame clones alone and lacks a portion of them. The sample records roughly 15,000 clones, 80% to 90% being singletons. Time point of the sample: baseline, week 1 (first vaccination visit). The treatment denotes: pre-vaccination baseline after standard-of-care therapy. Whole-study findings and limits: There seemed to be no relation between pseudoprogression and changes in top peripheral T cell clonotypes.

With respect to this clone: Its antigen remains unidentified.

The material sequenced was PBMCs, taken from a glioma patient treated with radiotherapy, temozolomide or both. The TCR originated in a woman in her 40s with glioma. Some clones in this sample may be carry-over from other donors' samples.

This chain's CDR3 is CASRARDRGTDTQYF. CDR3 bases: TGTGCCAGCAGGGCCCGGGACAGGGGCACAGATACGCAGTATTTT. The V call is TRBV6-6, the J call TRBJ2-3, with 9 bases aligning to TRBD1. This CDR3 region has 15 residues. The germline gives CDR1 MNHNY, CDR2 SVGAGI (reference sequence). Trimming at V came to 6 bases and at J to 1 base, leaving 5 bases not matched to a gene.